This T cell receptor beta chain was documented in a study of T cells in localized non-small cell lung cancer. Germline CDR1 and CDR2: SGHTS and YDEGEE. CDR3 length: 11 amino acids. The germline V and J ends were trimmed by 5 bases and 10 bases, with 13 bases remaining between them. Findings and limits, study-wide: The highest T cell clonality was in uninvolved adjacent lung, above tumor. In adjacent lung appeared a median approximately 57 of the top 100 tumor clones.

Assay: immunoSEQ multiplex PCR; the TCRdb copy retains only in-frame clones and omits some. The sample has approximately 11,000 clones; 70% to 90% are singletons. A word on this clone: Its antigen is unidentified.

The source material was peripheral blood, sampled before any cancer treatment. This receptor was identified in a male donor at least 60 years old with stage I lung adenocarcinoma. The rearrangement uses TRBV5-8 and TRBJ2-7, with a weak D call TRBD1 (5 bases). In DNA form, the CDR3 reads TGTGCCAGCAGGATTAAGCAGGGCCAGTACTTC. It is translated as CASRIKQGQYF.